The 20 T cell receptor beta chains reported below all come from one sample, sequenced in a study of beta chain features in type 1 diabetes. The investigators reverse transcribed all of the isolated RNA, so they sequenced expressed TCRB transcripts. TCRdb's table, derived via immunoSEQ multiplex PCR, lists solely in-frame clones and lacks some. The sample holds about 340,000 clones, approximately 8.2% seen once. Sequencing input: central memory CD4+ T cells from blood. All receptors derive from a woman between 18 and 29 years old in good health.

The chain has TRBV18 and TRBJ2-3, with D perhaps TRBD1 (6 bases). Germline V CDR1 and CDR2: KGHSH, LQKENI. The germline V and J ends were trimmed by 4 bases and 3 bases, with 14 bases remaining between them. This CDR3 has 15 residues. The chain's CDR3 is CASSHRRQGTDTQYF. In nucleotides, the CDR3 is TGTGCCAGCTCACACCGACGGCAGGGGACAGATACGCAGTATTTT.

This clone was counted a few times. The V and J genes are TRBV4-3 and TRBJ2-2; 7 bases are shared with TRBD1. This CDR3 is built from 13 residues. Germline CDR1 is LGHNA and CDR2 is YSLEER. With V trimmed by 4 bases and J by 6 bases, 2 bases remained unmatched. The CDR3 sequence is CASSLTGAGELFF. In DNA form, the CDR3 reads TGCGCCAGCAGCCTCACAGGGGCCGGGGAGCTGTTTTTT.

This clone was counted a few times. The chain joins TRBV2 to TRBJ2-3, with D hard to call. This CDR3 has 13 residues. The germline CDR1 and CDR2 sequences are SNHLY and FYNNEI. V was cut by 4 bases and J by 7 bases, with 12 bases left in between. CDR3 region: CASSVGSEYTQYF. The CDR3 bases are TGTGCCAGCAGTGTGGGTTCGGAATATACGCAGTATTTT.

This clone was observed a few times. The chain carries TRBV28 and TRBJ2-5; D is unresolved. Germline loops: CDR1 MDHEN, CDR2 SYDVKM. V lost 6 bases and J 7 bases, leaving 9 bases between the germline ends. The CDR3 covers 11 residues. This CDR3 is CASSYYGTQYF. CDR3 nucleotides: TGTGCCAGCAGCTACTATGGGACCCAGTACTTC.

The chain joins TRBV11-2 to TRBJ1-2, with D unclear. This CDR3 spans 12 amino acids. The germline gives CDR1 SGHAT, CDR2 FQNNGV. With 5 bases removed from V and 2 bases from J, the gap between germline ends came to 6 bases. CDR3: CASSQRNYGYTF. The CDR3 DNA sequence: TGTGCCAGCAGCCAGAGAAACTATGGCTACACCTTC.

This clone was picked up a small number of times. The chain carries TRBV11-3 and TRBJ2-1; D is unresolved. Germline assignment: CDR1 SGHNT and CDR2 YENEEA. The V and J ends lost 1 base and 9 bases respectively, with 4 bases between them. The CDR3 extends over 11 amino acids. The DNA of the CDR3 is TGTGCCAGCAGCTTAGGCGGTGAGCAGTTCTTC. It translates to CASSLGGEQFF.

This chain uses TRBV21-1 with TRBJ2-3. TRBV21-1 is assigned pseudogene status. CDR3 length: 14 residues. The CDR3 protein is CASSKPRGEDTQYF. The CDR3 DNA reads as TGTGCCAGCAGCAAACCGAGGGGGGAAGATACGCAGTATTTT.

This clone was observed a few times. The rearrangement uses TRBV19 and TRBJ1-4, with no clear D. Per the germline V gene, CDR1 is LNHDA and CDR2 is SQIVND (reference sequence). CDR3 length equals 15 residues. V lost 5 bases, J lost 3 bases, and 13 bases lay in between. This CDR3 is CASSAWSAPNEKLFF. Here the CDR3 DNA reads TGTGCCAGTAGTGCGTGGTCAGCACCTAATGAAAAACTGTTTTTT.

The chain is built from TRBV7-9 and TRBJ2-1, with 10 bases that match TRBD2. Germline V gene data show CDR1 as SEHNR and CDR2 as FQNEAQ (reference sequence). CDR3 size: 16 residues. After removal of 3 bases from V and 4 bases from J, the junction contained 6 bases not matched to a gene. The CDR3 spells CASSFRTSGIYNEQFF. CDR3 nucleotides: TGTGCCAGCAGCTTCAGGACTAGCGGAATTTACAATGAGCAGTTCTTC.

The J gene is TRBJ1-1, the V gene TRBV4-3; tentatively, D is TRBD1 (6 bases). The germline V and J ends were trimmed by 4 bases and 2 bases, with 11 bases remaining between them. CDR1 is LGHNA and CDR2 is YSLEER in the germline V gene. CDR3 length equals 14 residues. The CDR3 reads CASSPVGQNTEAFF. In DNA, the CDR3 is TGCGCCAGCAGCCCTGTGGGACAAAACACTGAAGCTTTCTTT.

This clone was counted between two and nine times. The V gene is TRBV11-3, the J gene TRBJ1-1; D not resolved. The germline CDR1 and CDR2 sequences are SGHNT and YENEEA. This CDR3 is 13 amino acids long. V was clipped by 3 bases and J by 1 base, with 6 bases between them. DNA for the CDR3: TGTGCCAGCAGCTTGGGCGGGAACACTGAAGCTTTCTTT. Protein product: CASSLGGNTEAFF.

The chain employs TRBV27 and TRBJ2-3, with D hard to call. With 1 base removed from V and 4 bases from J, the gap between germline ends came to 21 bases. Germline-derived CDR1 and CDR2 are MNHEY and SMNVEV (reference sequence). The CDR3 has 18 residues. The CDR3 protein is CASSLWAYRNGLSDTQYF. As DNA, the CDR3 is TGTGCCAGCAGTTTATGGGCTTATAGAAACGGGCTCTCAGATACGCAGTATTTT.

The CDR3 DNA reads TGCGCCAGCAGCTTGTCTGGGGAACAGGATGAGCAGTTCTTC. It specifies CASSLSGEQDEQFF. The J gene is TRBJ2-1, the V gene TRBV5-1, with D tentatively TRBD1 (5 bases). Trimming took off 1 base at V and 8 bases at J, with 13 bases between the two ends. Germline lookup yields CDR1 SGHRS and CDR2 YFSETQ. The CDR3 sequence is 14 residues long.

The chain employs TRBV19 and TRBJ2-4, with TRBD1 matching over 7 bases. Germline assignment: CDR1 LNHDA and CDR2 SQIVND (reference sequence). This CDR3 is 15 amino acids long. The trim removed 5 bases at V and 0 bases at J, leaving 4 bases unmatched. This CDR3 reads CASSPGTEAKNIQYF. Written as DNA, the CDR3 is TGTGCCAGTAGTCCCGGGACAGAAGCCAAAAACATTCAGTACTTC.

The chain employs TRBV6-5 and TRBJ2-7; 10 bases are shared with TRBD2. Germline V lookup: CDR1 MNHEY, CDR2 SVGAGI. The CDR3 spans 16 residues. With 0 bases clipped from V and 3 bases from J, the junction kept 5 bases outside the gene matches. The CDR3 nucleotides are TGTGCCAGCAGTTACTCGTCCCTAGCGGGAGTCTACGAGCAGTACTTC. This gives the protein CASSYSSLAGVYEQYF.

The chain is built from TRBV5-1 and TRBJ2-3, with a tentative D call TRBD2 (6 bases). V dropped 0 bases and J dropped 3 bases, with 11 bases sitting between them. Germline V gene data show CDR1 as SGHRS and CDR2 as YFSETQ. CDR3 length: 15 amino acids. Here the CDR3 reads CASSLDVGRTDTQYF. The CDR3 DNA reads TGCGCCAGCAGCTTGGATGTGGGGAGGACAGATACGCAGTATTTT.

This chain links TRBV4-3 with TRBJ2-4; weak D call: TRBD2 (6 bases). Per the germline V gene, CDR1 is LGHNA and CDR2 is YSLEER. Trimming removed 0 bases from V and 1 base from J, with 19 bases in between. The CDR3 runs to 19 residues. CDR3 in amino acids: CASSQDRLASIRAKNIQYF. Here the CDR3 DNA reads TGCGCCAGCAGCCAAGATCGGCTAGCGAGTATAAGGGCCAAAAACATTCAGTACTTC.

This clone appeared a few times. The J gene is TRBJ2-5, the V gene TRBV11-2; D call uncertain. Germline CDR1 and CDR2: SGHAT and FQNNGV. V was shortened by 5 bases and J by 4 bases, with 8 bases between the two germline ends. The CDR3 contains 12 residues. CDR3 bases: TGTGCCAGCAGCGTATGGGGAGAGACCCAGTACTTC. This encodes CASSVWGETQYF.

This clone was seen once. The chain links TRBV6-1 to TRBJ1-2, with D maybe TRBD1 (6 bases). Looked up from germline, CDR1 is MNHNS and CDR2 is SASEGT. The CDR3 extends over 15 amino acids. V was clipped by 6 bases and J by 2 bases, with 16 bases between them. The CDR3 bases are TGTGCCAGCAGACTCACAGGCAGGGGCAACTATGGCTACACCTTC. Its translation: CASRLTGRGNYGYTF.

This clone has only a few counts. The V and J genes are TRBV5-1 and TRBJ2-6; D gene unclear. The V gene lost 2 bases and the J gene lost 0 bases, with 3 bases spanning the gap. The CDR3 loop spans 14 amino acids. Germline CDR1 reads SGHRS; CDR2 reads YFSETQ. CDR3 bases: TGCGCCAGCAGCTTCTTCTCTGGGGCCAACGTCCTGACTTTC. Translation: CASSFFSGANVLTF.